A selection of T cell receptor beta chains follows, all from one sample in a study of neoadjuvant anti-PD-1 for oral cavity cancer. TCRdb keeps only in-frame clones here, not all; method: immunoSEQ multiplex PCR. The sample includes more than 25,000 clones, roughly 80% of them seen just once. The sequences come from PBMCs, collected after nivolumab (anti-PD-1) treatment. The receptors come from a person between 40 and 80 years old with oral cavity squamous cell carcinoma. The CDR3 runs from the conserved cysteine through the conserved F or W. D genes are given only for firm matches. The size of a clone is reported for some rows only, either as once, few or many, or as a class for expanded clones.

abundance	v_gene	d_gene	j_gene	CDR3aa	CDR3nt
.	TRBV5-1	.	TRBJ1-5	CASSPNTGSNQPQHF	TGCGCCAGCAGCCCCAATACAGGGTCCAATCAGCCCCAGCATTTT
few	TRBV11-2	TRBD1	TRBJ1-2	CASSLGGGGPFYGYTF	TGTGCCAGCAGCTTAGGAGGGGGCGGCCCCTTCTATGGCTACACCTTC
few	TRBV4-1	.	TRBJ2-2	CASSQGPLTRKPNTGELFF	TGCGCCAGCAGCCAAGGGCCCCTGACACGCAAGCCCAACACCGGGGAGCTGTTTTTT
.	TRBV11-2	.	TRBJ2-5	CASSLVRGGETQYF	TGTGCCAGCAGCTTAGTGCGGGGCGGCGAGACCCAGTACTTC
.	TRBV30	.	TRBJ1-6	CAWSGTRYNSPLHF	TGTGCCTGGAGTGGGACCCGCTATAATTCACCCCTCCACTTT
.	TRBV10-2	.	TRBJ1-2	CASSEAVELNYGYTF	TGCGCCAGCAGTGAGGCAGTCGAGTTAAACTATGGCTACACCTTC
few	TRBV4-1	TRBD1	TRBJ1-5	CASSQGPGQGHQPQHF	TGCGCCAGCAGCCAAGGGCCGGGACAGGGCCATCAGCCCCAGCATTTT
.	TRBV6-1	.	TRBJ1-2	CASKVSGDYGYTF	TGTGCCAGCAAGGTCTCAGGGGACTATGGCTACACCTTC
once	TRBV9	TRBD1	TRBJ1-2	CASSVVPGGSGYTF	TGTGCCAGCAGCGTAGTCCCAGGGGGCAGTGGCTACACCTTC
.	TRBV19	.	TRBJ2-7	CASTKSHRDYEQYF	TGTGCCAGTACTAAGTCCCACCGGGACTACGAGCAGTACTTC
.	TRBV6-6	.	TRBJ1-5	CASRGDLGIGHQPQHF	TGTGCCAGCAGGGGGGACTTGGGCATCGGGCATCAGCCCCAGCATTTT
.	TRBV27	TRBD1	TRBJ2-1	CASSSPGQGAHEQFF	TGTGCCAGCAGTTCACCGGGACAGGGGGCCCATGAGCAGTTCTTC
once	TRBV4-2	TRBD2	TRBJ2-7	CASSQRLAGGGYEQYF	TGTGCCAGCAGCCAAAGACTAGCGGGGGGCGGGTACGAGCAGTACTTC
few	TRBV2	TRBD1	TRBJ1-1	CASNSGTGGLEAFF	TGTGCCAGCAATTCGGGGACAGGGGGTTTGGAAGCTTTCTTT
.	TRBV7-9	TRBD2	TRBJ2-7	CASSGGLAATYEQYF	TGTGCCAGCAGCGGGGGACTAGCGGCAACCTACGAGCAGTACTTC
.	TRBV2	.	TRBJ1-1	CASSDAGGMNTEAFF	TGTGCCAGCAGTGACGCTGGGGGAATGAACACTGAAGCTTTCTTT
.	TRBV9	TRBD1	TRBJ1-4	CASSGGTGTGEKLFF	TGTGCCAGCAGCGGGGGGACAGGGACGGGTGAAAAACTGTTTTTT
.	TRBV9	.	TRBJ2-2	CASSVVANTGELFF	TGTGCCAGCAGCGTAGTGGCGAACACCGGGGAGCTGTTTTTT
few	TRBV10-2	TRBD1	TRBJ1-1	CASSVRGPTEAFF	TGCGCCAGCAGTGTCAGGGGGCCCACTGAAGCTTTCTTT
.	TRBV7-2	.	TRBJ1-1	CASSLAFGQLRSEAFF	TGTGCCAGCAGCTTAGCGTTCGGACAACTAAGGTCTGAAGCTTTCTTT
.	TRBV7-2	TRBD1	TRBJ1-2	CASSLSRDRVNGYTF	TGTGCCAGCAGCTTAAGCCGGGACAGGGTGAATGGCTACACCTTC
.	TRBV5-6	.	TRBJ1-2	CASSYGDRPNYGYTF	TGTGCCAGCAGCTATGGTGACAGGCCCAACTATGGCTACACCTTC
.	TRBV25-1	.	TRBJ1-3	CASSDRGGAGNTIYF	TGTGCCAGCAGTGATAGGGGGGGGGCTGGAAACACCATATATTTT
.	TRBV15	TRBD2	TRBJ2-7	CATSRDKLAGTPYEQYF	TGTGCCACCAGCAGAGATAAGCTAGCGGGGACCCCCTACGAGCAGTACTTC
.	TRBV7-6	.	TRBJ1-5	CASSLGGAGNQPQHF	TGTGCCAGCAGCTTAGGAGGGGCAGGCAATCAGCCCCAGCATTTT
.	TRBV28	.	TRBJ2-1	CASSTYNEQFF	TGTGCCAGCAGTACCTATAATGAGCAGTTCTTC
.	TRBV6-5	TRBD2	TRBJ2-1	CASSYERGIKGEQFF	TGTGCCAGCAGTTACGAGCGGGGGATTAAGGGTGAGCAGTTCTTC
.	TRBV9	.	TRBJ2-1	CASSATWGSYNEQFF	TGTGCCAGCAGCGCAACTTGGGGCTCCTACAATGAGCAGTTCTTC
.	TRBV9	TRBD2	TRBJ2-1	CASSGQGRGGDEQFF	TGTGCCAGCAGCGGCCAAGGGCGGGGGGGTGATGAGCAGTTCTTC
.	TRBV7-6	TRBD1	TRBJ1-5	CASSLRAGGATGVQPQHF	TGTGCCAGCAGCTTACGAGCAGGGGGCGCAACTGGAGTTCAGCCCCAGCATTTT
once	TRBV7-2	.	TRBJ2-1	CASSKQGESDEQFF	TGTGCCAGCAGCAAACAGGGAGAATCCGATGAGCAGTTCTTC
.	TRBV11-2	.	TRBJ2-2	CASSLTGLVTGELFF	TGTGCCAGCAGCTTAACAGGGCTGGTGACCGGGGAGCTGTTTTTT
.	TRBV10-1	.	TRBJ2-3	CASRLRVVGTDTQYF	TGCGCCAGCAGGCTCAGGGTTGTTGGGACAGATACGCAGTATTTT
.	TRBV5-1	TRBD1	TRBJ2-7	CASADRVSYEQYF	TGCGCCAGCGCCGACAGGGTTTCCTACGAGCAGTACTTC
.	TRBV11-3	.	TRBJ2-1	CASSFEDDNEQFF	TGTGCCAGCAGCTTCGAAGATGACAATGAGCAGTTCTTC